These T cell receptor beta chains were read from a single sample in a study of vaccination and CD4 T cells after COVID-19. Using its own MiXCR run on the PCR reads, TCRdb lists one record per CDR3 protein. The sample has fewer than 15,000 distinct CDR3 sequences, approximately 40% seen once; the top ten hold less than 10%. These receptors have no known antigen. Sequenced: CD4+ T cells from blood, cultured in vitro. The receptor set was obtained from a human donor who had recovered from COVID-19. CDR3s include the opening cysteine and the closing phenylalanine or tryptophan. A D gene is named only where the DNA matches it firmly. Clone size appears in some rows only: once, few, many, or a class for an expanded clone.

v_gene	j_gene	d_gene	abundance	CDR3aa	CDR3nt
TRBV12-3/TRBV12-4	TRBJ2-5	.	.	CASSPLGPQYQETQYF	TGTGCCAGCAGTCCCCTAGGGCCCCAGTACCAAGAGACCCAGTACTTC
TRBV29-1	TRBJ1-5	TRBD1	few	CSVRTGDQPQHF	TGCAGCGTTCGGACAGGCGATCAGCCCCAGCATTTT
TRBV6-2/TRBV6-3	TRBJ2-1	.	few	CASSYSGGLNEQFF	TGTGCCAGCAGTTACTCTGGAGGTTTGAATGAGCAGTTCTTC
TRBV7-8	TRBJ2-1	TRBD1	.	CASSPTRRTGGLYNEQFF	TGTGCCAGCAGCCCAACCCGGAGGACAGGGGGCCTCTACAATGAGCAGTTCTTC
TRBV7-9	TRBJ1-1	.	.	CAVGSGGTRTEAFF	TGTGCCGTCGGATCTGGGGGAACTCGGACTGAAGCTTTCTTT
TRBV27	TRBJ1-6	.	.	CASSFMAGNSPLHF	TGTGCCAGCAGTTTCATGGCCGGGAATTCACCCCTCCACTTT
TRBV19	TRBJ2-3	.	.	CASSDGTLDTQYF	TGTGCCAGTAGTGACGGGACTTTGGATACGCAGTATTTT
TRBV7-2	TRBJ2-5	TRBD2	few	CASSLDSGGYQETQYF	TGTGCCAGCAGCTTGGATTCGGGGGGGTACCAAGAGACCCAGTACTTC
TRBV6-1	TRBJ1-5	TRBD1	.	CASSQSWTGGNQPQHF	TGTGCCAGCAGTCAGTCTTGGACAGGGGGAAATCAGCCCCAGCATTTT
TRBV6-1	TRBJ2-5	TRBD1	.	CASSERFVVGQGWETQYF	TGTGCCAGCAGTGAGCGTTTCGTGGTGGGACAGGGGTGGGAGACCCAGTACTTC
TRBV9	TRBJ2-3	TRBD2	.	CASSTRTSLDTQYF	TGTGCCAGCAGCACCCGGACTAGTTTGGATACGCAGTATTTT
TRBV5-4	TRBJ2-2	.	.	CASSLGLAGELFF	TGTGCCAGCAGCTTGGGGCTAGCGGGGGAGCTGTTTTTT
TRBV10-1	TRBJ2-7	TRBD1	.	CASSTSRQGEQYF	TGCGCCAGCAGTACCTCAAGACAGGGCGAGCAGTACTTC
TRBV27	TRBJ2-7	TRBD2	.	CASRLSGSFGEQYF	TGTGCCAGCAGACTTAGCGGGAGTTTTGGCGAGCAGTACTTC
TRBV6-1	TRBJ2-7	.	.	CASSEVWEAKALEQYF	TGTGCCAGCAGTGAAGTATGGGAGGCCAAGGCACTCGAGCAGTACTTC
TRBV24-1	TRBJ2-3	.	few	CATGDSTRGWTQYF	TGTGCCACCGGGGATTCGACAAGGGGTTGGACGCAGTATTTT
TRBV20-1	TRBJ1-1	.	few	CSAREGPNTEAFF	TGCAGTGCTAGAGAGGGGCCCAACACTGAAGCTTTCTTT
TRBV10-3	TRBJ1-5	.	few	CAISESGGQPQHF	TGTGCCATCAGTGAGTCGGGAGGGCAGCCCCAGCATTTT
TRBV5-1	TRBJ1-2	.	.	CASRPGTENYGYTF	TGCGCCAGCAGGCCCGGGACCGAAAACTATGGCTACACCTTC
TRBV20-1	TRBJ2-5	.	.	CSATTGQFQETQYF	TGCAGTGCAACGACAGGACAGTTCCAAGAGACCCAGTACTTC
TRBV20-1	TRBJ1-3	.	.	CSARGGRGNTIYF	TGCAGTGCTAGGGGGGGAAGGGGGAACACCATATATTTT